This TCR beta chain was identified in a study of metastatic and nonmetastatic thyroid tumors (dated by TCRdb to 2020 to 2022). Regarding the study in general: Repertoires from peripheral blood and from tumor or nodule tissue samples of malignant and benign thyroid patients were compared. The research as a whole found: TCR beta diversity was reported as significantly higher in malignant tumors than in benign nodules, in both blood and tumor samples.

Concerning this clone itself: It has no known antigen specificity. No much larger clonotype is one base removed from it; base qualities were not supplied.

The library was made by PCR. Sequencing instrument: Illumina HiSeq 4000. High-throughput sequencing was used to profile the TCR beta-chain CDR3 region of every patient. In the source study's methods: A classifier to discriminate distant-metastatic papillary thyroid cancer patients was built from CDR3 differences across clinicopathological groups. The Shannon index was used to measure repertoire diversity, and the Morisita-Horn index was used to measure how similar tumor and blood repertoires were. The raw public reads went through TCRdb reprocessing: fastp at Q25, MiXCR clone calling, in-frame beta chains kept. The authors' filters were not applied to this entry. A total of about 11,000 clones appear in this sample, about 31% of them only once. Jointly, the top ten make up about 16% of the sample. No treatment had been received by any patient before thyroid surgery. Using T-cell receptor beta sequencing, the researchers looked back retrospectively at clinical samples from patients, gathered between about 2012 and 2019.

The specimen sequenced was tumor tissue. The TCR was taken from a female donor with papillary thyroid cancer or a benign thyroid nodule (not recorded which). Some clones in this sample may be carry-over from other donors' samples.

DNA sequence: TGTGCCAGCTCATCCATACAGGGAGAAGCTTTCTTT. It translates as CASSSIQGEAFF. The chain links TRBV18 with TRBJ1-1; 6 matching bases give a weak D call of TRBD1. The junction shows trimming of 5 bases on V and 8 bases on J, plus 12 bases between the germline ends. From the cysteine up to the phenylalanine, the CDR3 has a length of 12 residues. Left in the record is the CDR3 DNA by itself, 36 bases read in frame from the first base. Sequences KGHSH (CDR1) and LQKENI (CDR2) are obtained from the germline V gene.